These 27 T cell receptor beta chains share one sample of origin, sequenced in a study of cytomegalovirus exposure and HLA in healthy donors. PCR employed 60 Vbeta and 13 Jbeta primers. Generated by immunoSEQ multiplex PCR, the TCRdb table keeps only in-frame clones and is missing some. The repertoire holds 150,000 to 200,000 clones, about 75% seen once, with roughly 7.3% in the top ten. Input material: PBMCs. These receptors originate from a male donor in good health and CMV-seropositive.

The chain joins TRBV5-1 to TRBJ2-2; TRBD2 matches 14 bases. Germline V gene sequence: CDR1 SGHRS, CDR2 YFSETQ. The CDR3 has 16 amino acids. V lost 3 bases to trimming and J lost 7 bases; unmatched junction nucleotides: 5. DNA for the CDR3: TGCGCCAGCAGCTCCCGGACTAGCGGGGGGAACGGGGAGCTGTTTTTT. Translating gives CASSSRTSGGNGELFF.

The chain combines TRBV7-9 with TRBJ2-1; the match to TRBD2 covers 10 bases. Trimming cost V 6 bases and J 1 base; bases outside gene matches: 9. Germline-derived CDR1 and CDR2 are SEHNR and FQNEAQ (reference sequence). This CDR3 has 17 residues. The CDR3 is CASRLAASGSSYNEQFF. The DNA of the CDR3 is TGTGCCAGCAGGTTGGCGGCTAGCGGGAGTTCCTACAATGAGCAGTTCTTC.

The rearrangement links TRBV6-5 to TRBJ2-1, with TRBD1 matching 9 bases. V trimming: 2 bases; J trimming: 9 bases; junction bases outside the gene matches: 8. The germline V gene has CDR1 MNHEY and CDR2 SVGAGI. This CDR3 has 15 amino acids. The chain's CDR3 is CASSYGDREISEQFF. The CDR3 region has the DNA TGTGCCAGCAGTTACGGGGACAGGGAGATAAGTGAGCAGTTCTTC.

The chain couples TRBV7-6 to TRBJ2-3; the match to TRBD2 covers 8 bases. Germline CDR1 reads SGHVS; CDR2 reads FNYEAQ. The CDR3 runs 16 residues. Losses at the gene ends were 2 bases for V and 3 bases for J; bases not matched to a gene: 7. The CDR3 region has the DNA TGTGCCAGCAGCTTAACCGGGGGGGGCCTGACAGATACGCAGTATTTT. Encoded protein: CASSLTGGGLTDTQYF.

V gene TRBV5-4 combines with J gene TRBJ2-1; D is perhaps TRBD2 (7 bases). Germline values: CDR1 SGHNT, CDR2 YYREEE (reference sequence). Trimming pared 4 bases from V and 9 bases from J, leaving 17 bases between. The CDR3 covers 14 residues. CDR3 region: CASSLGRGAGEQFF. CDR3 DNA: TGTGCCAGCAGCCTTGGCCGGGGGGCCGGTGAGCAGTTCTTC.

This chain connects TRBV27 to TRBJ1-1, with D possibly being TRBD1 (5 bases). Germline loops: CDR1 MNHEY, CDR2 SMNVEV (reference sequence). The CDR3 is 14 residues long. Trimming pared 0 bases from V and 4 bases from J, leaving 9 bases between. The DNA of the CDR3 is TGTGCCAGCAGTTTATCGATGGACACCACTGAAGCTTTCTTT. Residues: CASSLSMDTTEAFF.

A single count supports this clone. V is TRBV5-1 and J is TRBJ2-2, with a tentative D call TRBD2 (6 bases). There are 18 residues in the CDR3. From germline, CDR1 is SGHRS and CDR2 YFSETQ. Trimming left V 0 bases short and J 5 bases short, with 20 bases between. The CDR3 reads CASSLGLLTLEGTGELFF. The CDR3 DNA reads TGCGCCAGCAGCTTGGGGTTGCTCACCCTGGAGGGAACCGGGGAGCTGTTTTTT.

This clone was observed once. J is TRBJ2-7 and V is TRBV7-8; 8 nucleotides line up with TRBD2. The CDR3 length is 14 residues. Trimming cost V 5 bases and J 0 bases; bases outside gene matches: 3. Germline CDR1 SGHVS, CDR2 FQNEAQ. The CDR3 sequence is CASSGGGISYEQYF. The CDR3 coding sequence is TGTGCCAGCAGCGGCGGGGGGATCTCCTACGAGCAGTACTTC.

This chain joins TRBV18 and TRBJ2-7, with D perhaps TRBD1 (6 bases). CDR3 length: 13 residues. From germline, CDR1 is KGHSH and CDR2 LQKENI. The V gene lost 3 bases and the J gene lost 1 base, with 7 bases spanning the gap. The CDR3 DNA reads as TGTGCCAGCTCACCGCAGGGGTCCTACGAGCAGTACTTC. This encodes CASSPQGSYEQYF.

The CDR3 protein is CASSGGTGGGEKLFF. The CDR3 region has the DNA TGCGCCAGCAGCGGGGGGACAGGGGGAGGTGAAAAACTGTTTTTT. V is TRBV5-1 and J is TRBJ1-4; TRBD1 agrees at 11 bases. V was clipped by 4 bases and J by 7 bases; unmatched bases: 6. Germline CDR1 reads SGHRS; CDR2 reads YFSETQ. This CDR3 spans 15 amino acids.

V usage is TRBV7-3 and J usage is TRBJ2-2; 10 bases fit TRBD2. This CDR3 is 16 amino acids long. With V trimmed by 4 bases and J by 3 bases, 5 bases remained unmatched. Germline-derived CDR1 and CDR2 are SGHTA and FQGTGA. The CDR3, as DNA: TGTGCCAGCAGCTCAGCGGGGGGGCTAGACACCGGGGAGCTGTTTTTT. The encoded protein is CASSSAGGLDTGELFF.

The V and J genes are TRBV19 and TRBJ1-2; the D is unclear. The V end was cut by 3 bases, the J end by 7 bases, with 15 bases between. The CDR3 loop spans 14 amino acids. Germline V lookup: CDR1 LNHDA, CDR2 SQIVND (reference sequence). The CDR3 region is CASSITGEGFGYTF. CDR3 bases: TGTGCCAGTAGTATTACCGGGGAGGGCTTTGGCTACACCTTC.

The genes are TRBV7-6 and TRBJ1-1, with 8 bases lining up with TRBD1. The CDR3 contains 16 residues. V trimming: 5 bases; J trimming: 4 bases; junction bases outside the gene matches: 12. CDR1 SGHVS and CDR2 FNYEAQ come from the germline V gene. CDR3 coding DNA: TGTGCCAGCAGCCGCGGGGACAGGTATGCGGGCACTGAAGCTTTCTTT. Encoded protein: CASSRGDRYAGTEAFF.

V usage is TRBV5-1 and J usage is TRBJ2-1; D gene unclear. Looked up from germline, CDR1 is SGHRS and CDR2 is YFSETQ. The CDR3 runs to 14 residues. With 1 base removed from V and 7 bases from J, the gap between germline ends came to 12 bases. This CDR3 reads CASSLMPAGNEQFF. CDR3 bases: TGCGCCAGCAGCTTGATGCCGGCCGGGAATGAGCAGTTCTTC.

In this sample, this clone turned up a few times. The chain uses TRBV2 and TRBJ1-1, with D perhaps TRBD1 (5 bases). Trimming shortened V by 7 bases and J by 7 bases, and 22 bases separated the two germline ends. Germline assignment: CDR1 SNHLY and CDR2 FYNNEI. The CDR3 has 15 residues. The CDR3 reads CASTRRSVGDFEAFF. The CDR3 DNA reads as TGTGCCAGCACACGAAGATCGGTAGGGGATTTTGAAGCTTTCTTT.

The chain couples TRBV10-3 to TRBJ1-5; D gene ambiguous. Per the germline V gene, CDR1 is ENHRY and CDR2 is SYGVKD. The germline V and J ends were trimmed by 6 bases and 4 bases, with 10 bases remaining between them. The CDR3 contains 13 residues. The CDR3 nucleotides are TGTGCCATCAGCGCCGACGGGAATCAGCCCCAGCATTTT. Translating gives CAISADGNQPQHF.

The sample holds a few counts of this clone. The chain carries TRBV7-8 and TRBJ1-2; D is uncertain. The CDR3 loop spans 14 amino acids. Germline assignment: CDR1 SGHVS and CDR2 FQNEAQ. The ends were cut back, 5 bases at V and 8 bases at J, with 18 bases in the middle. DNA of the CDR3: TGTGCCAGCAGCCAAGGGCTCTCCTCGGGAGGCTACACCTTC. As protein: CASSQGLSSGGYTF.

This clone has just a few counts. This chain uses TRBV10-1 with TRBJ1-4; D is perhaps TRBD1 (5 bases). The CDR3 runs 16 residues. The germline V and J ends were trimmed by 8 bases and 5 bases, with 21 bases remaining between them. Germline V gene data show CDR1 as WNHNN and CDR2 as SYGVQD (reference sequence). The CDR3: CASGQSGRVANEKLFF. CDR3 DNA sequence: TGCGCCAGCGGTCAATCAGGGCGAGTCGCAAATGAAAAACTGTTTTTT.

V usage is TRBV11-2 and J usage is TRBJ1-1; possibly TRBD1 for D (5 bases). The V and J ends lost 4 bases and 5 bases respectively, with 14 bases between them. Germline loops: CDR1 SGHAT, CDR2 FQNNGV. This CDR3 is 14 amino acids long. The CDR3 reads CASSSIRGRTEAFF. The DNA of the CDR3 is TGTGCCAGCAGCTCCATTCGGGGGAGGACTGAAGCTTTCTTT.

The chain is built from TRBV2 and TRBJ1-1, with 8 positions matching TRBD1. With V trimmed by 5 bases and J by 1 base, 3 bases remained unmatched. The germline V gene encodes CDR1 SNHLY and CDR2 FYNNEI. This CDR3 contains 14 residues. The CDR3 DNA follows: TGTGCCAGCAGTCGGGACAGGAGGAACACTGAAGCTTTCTTT. Amino acid sequence: CASSRDRRNTEAFF.

The chain joins TRBV5-1 to TRBJ2-3, with D perhaps TRBD2 (6 bases). Germline V CDR1 and CDR2: SGHRS, YFSETQ. CDR3 length: 17 residues. Trimming cost V 3 bases and J 2 bases, with 19 bases left between them. The CDR3 spells CASSSLGTGGVTDTQYF. The CDR3 DNA reads TGCGCCAGCAGCTCCCTTGGGACTGGCGGGGTCACAGATACGCAGTATTTT.

The V and J genes are TRBV9 and TRBJ2-7; possibly TRBD1 for D (6 bases). V was pared by 3 bases and J by 0 bases, with 13 bases between. Germline loops: CDR1 SGDLS, CDR2 YYNGEE. The CDR3 covers 15 residues. CDR3 bases: TGTGCCAGCAGCGCACAGGGCCTCCCCTCCTACGAGCAGTACTTC. Translation: CASSAQGLPSYEQYF.

This clone occurred once. This chain connects TRBV28 to TRBJ1-5, with a possible D match to TRBD1 (6 bases). Germline assignment: CDR1 MDHEN and CDR2 SYDVKM. V lost 2 bases and J 6 bases, leaving 14 bases between the germline ends. The CDR3 length is 15 residues. CDR3 protein: CASSLGGRVVQPQHF. The DNA for the CDR3 is TGTGCCAGCAGTTTAGGGGGCAGGGTCGTTCAGCCCCAGCATTTT.

This chain links TRBV11-1 with TRBJ2-4, with TRBD1 matching 9 bases. Germline trimming cut 5 bases from V and 7 bases from J; bases unmatched to any gene: 12. CDR1 is SGHAT and CDR2 is FQDESV in the germline V gene (reference sequence). This CDR3 is built from 16 residues. DNA of the CDR3: TGTGCCAGCAGCATCTCCCCGGGACAGGGAACCAACATTCAGTACTTC. It encodes CASSISPGQGTNIQYF.

The chain recombines TRBV27 with TRBJ2-1; 7 bases match TRBD2. CDR1 MNHEY and CDR2 SMNVEV come from the germline V gene (reference sequence). With 5 bases clipped from V and 3 bases from J, the junction kept 10 bases outside the gene matches. The CDR3 has 16 amino acids. The chain's CDR3 is CASSALGAGNYNEQFF. CDR3 DNA: TGTGCCAGCAGTGCTCTAGGAGCGGGGAACTACAATGAGCAGTTCTTC.

This chain connects TRBV15 to TRBJ2-6, with 8 positions matching TRBD1. Germline CDR1 reads LNHNV; CDR2 reads YYDKDF (reference sequence). With V trimmed by 7 bases and J by 4 bases, 6 bases remained unmatched. CDR3 length equals 15 residues. CDR3 protein: CATTQGASGANVLTF. The CDR3 DNA is TGTGCCACCACCCAGGGGGCCTCCGGGGCCAACGTCCTGACTTTC. Using reference TRBV15 and TRBJ2-6 for the parts outside the CDR3, the full variable domain is DAMVIQNPRYQVTQFGKPVTLSCSQTLNHNVMYWYQQKSSQAPKLLFHYYDKDFNNEADTPDNFQSRRPNTSFCFLDIRSPGLGDTAMYLCATTQGASGANVLTFGAGSRLTVL.

V gene TRBV7-3 combines with J gene TRBJ2-2, with 8 bases fitting TRBD1. This CDR3 has 14 residues. The ends lost 6 bases at V and 4 bases at J; junction bases unmatched: 4. The germline gives CDR1 SGHTA, CDR2 FQGTGA. Here the CDR3 reads CASRQGAFTGELFF. CDR3 nucleotides: TGTGCCAGCAGGCAGGGGGCCTTCACCGGGGAGCTGTTTTTT.